These 16 T cell receptor beta chains originate from one sample sequenced in a study of T cells after posttransplantation cyclophosphamide. A marrow graft followed busulfan-fludarabine conditioning, with cyclophosphamide on days +3 and +4. The method was immunoSEQ multiplex PCR; TCRdb's version includes in-frame clones alone and lacks a portion of them. Here the sample spans roughly 42,000 clones, about 90% being singletons. The sample here was PBMCs, taken 55 to 70 days after allogeneic stem cell transplant with posttransplant cyclophosphamide. The receptors originated from a male patient between 60 and 69 years old who received an allogeneic stem cell transplant from a related donor and was CMV-positive. Some T cells may originate from the graft donor.

The chain joins TRBV7-9 to TRBJ1-2, with D possibly being TRBD1 (5 bases). The germline V gene has CDR1 SEHNR and CDR2 FQNEAQ (reference sequence). Trimming stripped 2 bases from V and 5 bases from J, with 12 bases between. This CDR3 comprises 14 residues. The CDR3, as DNA: TGTGCCAGCAGCTTACGTTGGGGGGATTATGGCTACACCTTC. Encoded protein: CASSLRWGDYGYTF.

V gene TRBV5-8 combines with J gene TRBJ1-3, with 8 bases fitting TRBD1. CDR1 is SGHTS, CDR2 YDEGEE, per germline. Trimming cost V 3 bases and J 3 bases; bases outside gene matches: 2. The CDR3 is made up of 14 amino acids. The CDR3 region has the DNA TGTGCCAGCAGCTCAGGGGGCAGTGGAAACACCATATATTTT. Translating it yields CASSSGGSGNTIYF.

The CDR3, as DNA: TGTGCCAGCAGCTGGGGGACAGATGAGGGCTACACCTTC. It specifies CASSWGTDEGYTF. The chain recombines TRBV7-2 with TRBJ1-2, with 7 nucleotides matching TRBD1. Per germline, CDR1 SGHTA and CDR2 FQGNSA. With V trimmed by 4 bases and J by 8 bases, 7 bases remained unmatched. The CDR3 loop spans 13 amino acids. Based on the CDR3 plus reference TRBV7-2 and TRBJ1-2, the full variable domain is GAGVSQSPSNKVTEKGKDVELRCDPISGHTALYWYRQSLGQGLEFLIYFQGNSAPDKSGLPSDRFSAERTGGSVSTLTIQRTQQEDSAVYLCASSWGTDEGYTFGSGTRLTVV.

Worth noting for this clone: At one boundary the junction diverges from the germline segment, which might be a read error. The chain joins TRBV5-4 to TRBJ1-2; 8 bases are a match to TRBD1. The germline V gene has CDR1 SGHNT and CDR2 YYREEE (reference sequence). The CDR3 covers 12 residues. In nucleotides, the CDR3 is TGTGCCAGCAGCCCCGCAGGGGGCGTTTCGTCCTTC. Protein: CASSPAGGVSSF.

This chain links TRBV6-4 with TRBJ2-1; the D gene is possibly TRBD1 (7 bases). CDR1 is MRHNA, CDR2 SNTAGT, per germline. The CDR3 totals 17 residues. V lost 0 bases and J lost 8, with 20 bases in between. CDR3 bases: TGTGCCAGCAGTGACTCGGCCCCCGGGGGTAGGGGGCATGAGCAGTTCTTC. As protein: CASSDSAPGGRGHEQFF.

This clone was detected once. The rearrangement uses TRBV10-2 and TRBJ2-5; tentatively, D is TRBD2 (6 bases). Trimming took off 3 bases at V and 9 bases at J, with 14 bases between the two ends. This CDR3 contains 13 residues. Germline lookup yields CDR1 WSHSY and CDR2 SAAADI. The CDR3, as DNA: TGCGCCAGCAGTGAAGCGGACTATCTCCCCCAGTACTTC. It is translated as CASSEADYLPQYF.

The chain has TRBV19 and TRBJ2-3; possible D gene TRBD1, 6 bases. CDR1 LNHDA and CDR2 SQIVND come from the germline V gene (reference sequence). CDR3 length: 14 residues. The ends were cut back, 2 bases at V and 4 bases at J, with 10 bases in the middle. DNA for the CDR3: TGTGCCAGTAGTATACTGGGGGCGGCAGATACGCAGTATTTT. It specifies CASSILGAADTQYF.

This chain joins TRBV5-5 and TRBJ1-5; no reliable D call. From germline, CDR1 is SGHKS and CDR2 YYEKEE (reference sequence). The CDR3 length is 15 residues. V was trimmed by 2 bases and J by 0 bases, leaving 9 bases between them. CDR3 coding DNA: TGTGCCAGCAGCTTAGATGACATTAGCAATCAGCCCCAGCATTTT. The encoded protein is CASSLDDISNQPQHF. The variable domain in full, with the rest retrieved from reference TRBV5-5 and TRBJ1-5, is DAGVTQSPTHLIKTRGQQVTLRCSPISGHKSVSWYQQVLGQGPQFIFQYYEKEERGRGNFPDRFSARQFPNYSSELNVNALLLGDSALYLCASSLDDISNQPQHFGDGTRLSIL.

The chain is built from TRBV6-1 and TRBJ1-5; D uncertain. Trimming cost V 3 bases and J 2 bases, with 8 bases left between them. The CDR3 has 14 residues. The germline V gene has CDR1 MNHNS and CDR2 SASEGT. CDR3 amino acids: CASSEAGGNQPQHF. Written as DNA, the CDR3 is TGTGCCAGCAGTGAGGCAGGTGGCAATCAGCCCCAGCATTTT.

The V call is TRBV5-1, the J call TRBJ2-3; 9 bases align to TRBD2. The J segment lost 4 bases and the V segment lost 0 bases, leaving 9 bases of the junction unmatched. This CDR3 contains 17 residues. The germline V gene encodes CDR1 SGHRS and CDR2 YFSETQ. The CDR3 loop reads CASSLAYAGGPSDTQYF. CDR3 bases: TGCGCCAGCAGCTTGGCTTACGCGGGGGGGCCCTCAGATACGCAGTATTTT.

The chain joins TRBV5-1 to TRBJ2-2, with D possibly being TRBD2 (5 bases). The germline V and J ends were trimmed by 0 bases and 5 bases, with 11 bases remaining between them. The CDR3 is made up of 15 amino acids. Germline loops: CDR1 SGHRS, CDR2 YFSETQ. CDR3 DNA sequence: TGCGCCAGCAGCTTGGCCCCCGGGGAAACCGGGGAGCTGTTTTTT. Translated, it gives CASSLAPGETGELFF.

The chain couples TRBV7-9 to TRBJ1-3, with D perhaps matching TRBD1 (6 bases). The germline gives CDR1 SEHNR, CDR2 FQNEAQ (reference sequence). Trimming cost V 2 bases and J 6 bases, with 14 bases left between them. CDR3 length equals 15 residues. The DNA for the CDR3 is TGTGCCAGCAGCTTAAATACTGGGGGGGCAAACACCATATATTTT. As protein: CASSLNTGGANTIYF.

This sequence joins TRBV2 and TRBJ1-3; D uncertain. V lost 4 bases and J 0 bases, leaving 7 bases between the germline ends. The CDR3 runs 14 residues. CDR1 and CDR2 from the germline V gene are SNHLY and FYNNEI. CDR3 sequence (DNA): TGTGCCAGCAGTGTTATCCTCTCTGGAAACACCATATATTTT. Amino acid sequence: CASSVILSGNTIYF.

This clone occurred once. The rearrangement uses TRBV29-1 and TRBJ2-3; D perhaps matches TRBD2 (5 bases). The CDR3 spans 13 residues. Germline assignment: CDR1 SQVTM and CDR2 ANQGSEA. The V end lost 2 bases, the J end lost 4 bases, and 10 bases lay between the germline ends. In DNA form, the CDR3 reads TGCAGCGTTGAACCACTAGAAGCAGATACGCAGTATTTT. It yields the protein CSVEPLEADTQYF.

The chain employs TRBV6-1 and TRBJ1-1; 7 positions match TRBD1. Trimming took 4 bases from V and 1 from J; bases not matched to a gene: 3. Germline-derived CDR1 and CDR2 are MNHNS and SASEGT. This CDR3 contains 14 residues. CDR3 residues: CASSGRGKNTEAFF. The CDR3 nucleotides read TGTGCCAGCAGTGGCAGGGGGAAGAACACTGAAGCTTTCTTT.

The chain carries TRBV5-1 and TRBJ1-1; TRBD1 aligns across 7 bases. Trimming at V came to 4 bases and at J to 7 bases, leaving 19 bases not matched to a gene. CDR3 length: 17 residues. From germline, CDR1 is SGHRS and CDR2 YFSETQ. The CDR3, as DNA: TGCGCCAGCAGCCTAACTTCCGGGACAGTCTTTTCCGGTGAAGCTTTCTTT. Protein: CASSLTSGTVFSGEAFF.